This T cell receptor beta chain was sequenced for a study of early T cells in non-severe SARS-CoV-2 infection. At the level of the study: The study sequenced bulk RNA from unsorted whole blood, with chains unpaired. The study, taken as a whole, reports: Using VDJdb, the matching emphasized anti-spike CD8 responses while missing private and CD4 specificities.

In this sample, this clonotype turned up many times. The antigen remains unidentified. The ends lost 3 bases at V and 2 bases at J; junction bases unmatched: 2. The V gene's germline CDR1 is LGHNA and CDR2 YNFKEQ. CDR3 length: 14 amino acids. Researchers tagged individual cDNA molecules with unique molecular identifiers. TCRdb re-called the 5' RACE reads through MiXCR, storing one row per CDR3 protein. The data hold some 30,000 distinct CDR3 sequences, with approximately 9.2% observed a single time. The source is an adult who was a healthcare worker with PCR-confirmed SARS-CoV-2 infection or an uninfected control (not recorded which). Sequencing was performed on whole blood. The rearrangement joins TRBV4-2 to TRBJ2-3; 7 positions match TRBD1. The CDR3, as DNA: TGTGCCAGCAGCCAGGACAGGAACACAGATACGCAGTATTTT. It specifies CASSQDRNTDTQYF.